The entry below gives a single TCR beta chain sequence along with its context. The table came from immunoSEQ multiplex PCR; TCRdb's copy has only in-frame clones and leaves some out. This table has fewer than 200,000 clones, approximately 80% appearing once. The germline CDR1 and CDR2 sequences are WNHNN and SYGVQD (reference sequence). The CDR3 covers 16 residues. V was pared by 7 bases and J by 7 bases, with 13 bases of the junction left unmatched. This entry is derived from a study of blood T cell repertoires in COVID-19. V gene TRBV10-1 combines with J gene TRBJ2-1; 10 bases are a match to TRBD2. The sequence was collected from a woman in her thirties or forties with COVID-19, enrolled during active disease. The sample comprised peripheral blood. This CDR3 is CASTLRGLAGDNEQFF. The CDR3 coding sequence is TGCGCCAGCACCCTGCGTGGGCTAGCGGGAGATAATGAGCAGTTCTTC.